One and the same sample provided the 12 T cell receptor beta chains below, sequenced in a study of OX40 agonist ivuxolimab in advanced cancers. Using immunoSEQ multiplex PCR, the repertoire was profiled, and TCRdb retains in-frame clones only, with some absent. The sample carries 99,000 or so clones, around 80% recorded once. The sequences come from CD4+ or CD8+ T cells sorted from blood, collected in a trial of the OX40 agonist ivuxolimab. These receptors came from an adult with an advanced solid tumor such as melanoma, head and neck, liver or kidney cancer.

The chain couples TRBV6-1 to TRBJ2-7; D uncertain. The V end lost 8 bases, the J end lost 4 bases, and 9 bases lay between the germline ends. The CDR3 covers 11 residues. Per the germline V gene, CDR1 is MNHNS and CDR2 is SASEGT. DNA of the CDR3: TGTGCCAGCGGGTATGGGTACGAGCAGTACTTC. Residues: CASGYGYEQYF.

V gene TRBV7-2 combines with J gene TRBJ1-1, with 10 bases aligning to TRBD1. V gave up 1 base and J gave up 4 bases; unmatched junction bases: 6. Per germline, CDR1 SGHTA and CDR2 FQGNSA. The CDR3 length is 16 residues. The CDR3 reads CASSLGGQGRGTEAFF. DNA of the CDR3: TGTGCCAGCAGCTTAGGGGGACAGGGGAGGGGCACTGAAGCTTTCTTT.

The chain couples TRBV15 to TRBJ2-2, with 7 bases fitting TRBD1. V gave up 0 bases and J gave up 4 bases; unmatched junction bases: 2. Germline loops: CDR1 LNHNV, CDR2 YYDKDF (reference sequence). This CDR3 contains 15 residues. The CDR3: CATSREGGPTGELFF. For the CDR3, the DNA is TGTGCCACCAGCAGAGAAGGGGGCCCCACCGGGGAGCTGTTTTTT.

The chain is built from TRBV2 and TRBJ1-2; D remains ambiguous. Germline V gene lookup returns CDR1 SNHLY and CDR2 FYNNEI. The germline V and J ends were trimmed by 8 bases and 5 bases, with 21 bases remaining between them. The CDR3 is made up of 15 amino acids. In DNA form, the CDR3 reads TGTGCCAGCGCCCCTGACGCGGACTCCCTGTATGGCTACACCTTC. This translates into CASAPDADSLYGYTF.

CDR3 loop: CASSLPPTGTNTGELFF. The CDR3 bases are TGCGCCAGCAGCTTGCCCCCGACAGGGACGAACACCGGGGAGCTGTTTTTT. This chain connects TRBV5-1 to TRBJ2-2; 7 positions match TRBD1. Trimming removed 1 base from V and 0 bases from J; junction bases left unmatched: 6. This CDR3 is 17 amino acids long. CDR1 and CDR2 from the germline V gene are SGHRS and YFSETQ.

The chain couples TRBV6-5 to TRBJ2-1; the D gene is possibly TRBD2 (6 bases). CDR1 and CDR2 (germline): MNHEY, SVGAGI. V gave up 2 bases and J gave up 7 bases, with 12 bases separating them. This CDR3 has 14 amino acids. The CDR3 DNA reads TGTGCCAGCAGTTACACGGGAGCCTGGAATGAGCAGTTCTTC. Residues: CASSYTGAWNEQFF.

The gene calls are TRBV6-1 and TRBJ1-1; D is undetermined. This CDR3 spans 16 amino acids. Trimming took 0 bases from V and 1 from J, leaving 12 bases between them. CDR1 is MNHNS and CDR2 is SASEGT in the germline V gene. CDR3 region: CASSEAGGRRNTEAFF. The CDR3 nucleotides are TGTGCCAGCAGTGAAGCGGGAGGTCGGCGGAACACTGAAGCTTTCTTT.

This clone occurred once. V usage is TRBV5-6 and J usage is TRBJ2-7; 9 bases align to TRBD2. CDR1 and CDR2 (germline): SGHDT, YYEEEE. The CDR3 consists of 16 residues. V lost 1 base, J lost 4 bases, and 9 bases stayed unmatched. The CDR3 is CASSLSSGRFGYEQYF. In DNA form, the CDR3 reads TGTGCCAGCAGCTTGTCCAGCGGGAGGTTTGGTTACGAGCAGTACTTC.

The gene calls are TRBV19 and TRBJ2-2; D is perhaps TRBD1 or TRBD2 (5 bases each). CDR1 is LNHDA, CDR2 SQIVND, per germline (reference sequence). The length of the CDR3 is 14 residues. The V gene lost 4 bases and the J gene lost 5 bases, with 11 bases spanning the gap. CDR3 bases: TGTGCCAGTAGTACCCGGGGCGGGACCGGGGAGCTGTTTTTT. It specifies CASSTRGGTGELFF. Full variable domain (rest looked up from reference TRBV19 and TRBJ2-2): DGGITQSPKYLFRKEGQNVTLSCEQNLNHDAMYWYRQDPGQGLRLIYYSQIVNDFQKGDIAEGYSVSREKKESFPLTVTSAQKNPTAFYLCASSTRGGTGELFFGEGSRLTVL.

The chain employs TRBV9 and TRBJ1-5; 10 bases fit TRBD1. The germline gives CDR1 SGDLS, CDR2 YYNGEE. The CDR3 length is 15 residues. The junction had 3 bases not matched to a gene; V was cut back by 3 bases and J by 3 bases. CDR3 sequence (DNA): TGTGCCAGCAGCGGGGGACAGGGGTTCAATCAGCCCCAGCATTTT. Encoded protein: CASSGGQGFNQPQHF.

The gene calls are TRBV5-1 and TRBJ2-3, with D perhaps TRBD1 or TRBD2 (5 bases each). The CDR3 extends over 15 amino acids. CDR1 is SGHRS, CDR2 YFSETQ, per germline. Trimming took 0 bases from V and 2 from J, leaving 10 bases between them. This chain's CDR3 is CASSLGTGLTDTQYF. In DNA, the CDR3 is TGCGCCAGCAGCTTGGGCACGGGGCTCACAGATACGCAGTATTTT.

V and J are TRBV11-2 and TRBJ2-7; the D gene could be TRBD1 or TRBD2 (5 bases each). The CDR3 runs to 14 residues. Germline values: CDR1 SGHAT, CDR2 FQNNGV. V lost 2 bases and J lost 6, with 14 bases in between. Here the CDR3 reads CASSLPGTSPEQYF. DNA for the CDR3: TGTGCCAGCAGCTTACCCGGGACCTCCCCCGAGCAGTACTTC. Supplemented by reference TRBV11-2 and TRBJ2-7, the full variable domain reads EAGVAQSPRYKIIEKRQSVAFWCNPISGHATLYWYQQILGQGPKLLIQFQNNGVVDDSQLPKDRFSAERLKGVDSTLKIQPAKLEDSAVYLCASSLPGTSPEQYFGPGTRLTVT.